The clone carrying this T cell receptor (beta chain) came up a few times. Its antigen is still unknown. This entry belongs to a study of T cells after yellow fever vaccination. Notes on the study in general: In post-booster samples, most primary-vaccination clones reappeared (around 95% CD4, approximately 91% CD8). The bulk population could contribute abundant contaminating clonotypes to FACS-sorted repertoires. Few clonotypes appeared in both CD4 and CD8 compartments.

The CDR3 is 15 amino acids. Trimming cost V 8 bases and J 0 bases, with 11 bases left between them. UMIs and a universal primer site were added when TCR cDNA was made by 5'RACE template switching. TCRdb re-called the 5' RACE reads with MiXCR, one entry per CDR3 protein. The sample contains approximately 300,000 distinct CDR3 sequences, around 11% of which appear only once. The receptor's source is a man between 18 and 35 years old who received the YFV17D yellow fever vaccine. The rearrangement joins TRBV12-3 or TRBV12-4 to TRBJ1-6, with D unresolved. The specimen comprised CD4+ T cells sorted from PBMCs, sampled 45 days after the yellow fever booster vaccination. CDR3 protein: CASASISSYNSPLHF. Here the CDR3 DNA reads TGTGCCAGCGCCTCGATTAGCTCCTATAATTCACCCCTCCACTTT.